These 3 T cell receptor beta chains came from one sample sequenced in a study of control samples from healthy donors and cancer patients. TCRdb's copy holds only in-frame clones and misses some; the assay was immunoSEQ multiplex PCR. Of about 130,000 clones in the sample, just under 95% were seen once. Sequencing was carried out using PBMCs. These receptors all come from a man aged 55 to 69 with colorectal cancer.

V and J are TRBV19 and TRBJ1-4; no clear D. Germline CDR1 reads LNHDA; CDR2 reads SQIVND (reference sequence). The CDR3 loop spans 15 amino acids. Trimming left V 6 bases short and J 4 bases short, with 15 bases between. The CDR3 DNA reads TGTGCCAGTAGCCTTCTGGGAGAACGTAATGAAAAACTGTTTTTT. Encoded protein: CASSLLGERNEKLFF.

The V and J genes are TRBV6-5 and TRBJ2-3; tentatively, D is TRBD2 (5 bases). This CDR3 has 13 residues. Germline CDR1 MNHEY, CDR2 SVGAGI. V was cut by 10 bases and J by 2 bases, with 13 bases left in between. CDR3 in DNA: TGTGCCACCCGTCGGGAACCCACAGATACGCAGTATTTT. Translated, it gives CATRREPTDTQYF.

The rearrangement links TRBV27 to TRBJ2-7; 7 bases line up with TRBD1. Germline assignment: CDR1 MNHEY and CDR2 SMNVEV (reference sequence). The CDR3 covers 13 residues. V dropped 8 bases and J dropped 2; count of bases not matched to a gene: 6. In DNA, the CDR3 is TGTGCCAGCTCGGAAGGGGGCCCCTACGAGCAGTACTTC. This gives the protein CASSEGGPYEQYF.